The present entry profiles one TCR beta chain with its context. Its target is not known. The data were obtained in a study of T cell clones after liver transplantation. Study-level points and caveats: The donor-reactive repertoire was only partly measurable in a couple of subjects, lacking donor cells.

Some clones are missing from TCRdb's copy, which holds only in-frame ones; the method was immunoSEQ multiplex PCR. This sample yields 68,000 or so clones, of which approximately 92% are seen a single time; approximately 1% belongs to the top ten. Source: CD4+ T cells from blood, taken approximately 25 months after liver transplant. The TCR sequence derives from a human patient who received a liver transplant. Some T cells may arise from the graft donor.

CDR3 in DNA: TGCAGCGTTGAACAACCGTCGGTGGATACGCAGTATTTT. Translated, it gives CSVEQPSVDTQYF. This chain uses TRBV29-1 with TRBJ2-3; no reliable D call. Germline assignment: CDR1 SQVTM and CDR2 ANQGSEA. This CDR3 region has 13 residues. Trimming removed 2 bases from V and 6 bases from J, with 12 bases in between.